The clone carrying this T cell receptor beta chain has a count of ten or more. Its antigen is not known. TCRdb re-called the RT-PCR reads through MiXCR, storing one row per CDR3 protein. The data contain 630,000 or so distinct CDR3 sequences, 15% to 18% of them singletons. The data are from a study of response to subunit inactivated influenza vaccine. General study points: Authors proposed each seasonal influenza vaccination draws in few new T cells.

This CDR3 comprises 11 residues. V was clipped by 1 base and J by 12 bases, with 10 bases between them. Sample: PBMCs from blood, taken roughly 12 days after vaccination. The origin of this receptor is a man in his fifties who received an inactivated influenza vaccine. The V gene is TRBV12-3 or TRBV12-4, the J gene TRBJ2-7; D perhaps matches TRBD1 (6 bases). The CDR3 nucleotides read TGTGCCAGCAGTTTAGGGGACACGGGGTACTTC. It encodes CASSLGDTGYF.